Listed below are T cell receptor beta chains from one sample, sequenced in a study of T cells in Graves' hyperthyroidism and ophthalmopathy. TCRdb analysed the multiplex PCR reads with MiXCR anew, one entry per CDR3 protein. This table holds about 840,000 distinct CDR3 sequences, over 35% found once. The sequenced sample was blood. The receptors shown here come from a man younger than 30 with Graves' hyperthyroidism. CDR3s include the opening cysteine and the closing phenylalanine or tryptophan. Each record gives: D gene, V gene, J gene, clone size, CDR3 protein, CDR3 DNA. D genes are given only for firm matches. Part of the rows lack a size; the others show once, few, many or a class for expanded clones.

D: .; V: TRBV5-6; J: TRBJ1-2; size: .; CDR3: CASSPSGDRGYTF; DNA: TGTGCCAGCAGCCCCAGCGGGGACCGAGGCTACACCTTC
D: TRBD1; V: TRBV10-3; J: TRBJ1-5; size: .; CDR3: CAISDDGTGVNQPQHF; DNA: TGTGCCATCAGTGACGACGGGACAGGAGTCAATCAGCCCCAGCATTTT
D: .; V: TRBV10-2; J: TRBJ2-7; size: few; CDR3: CASGIPQTGTGNYEQYF; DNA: TGCGCCAGCGGAATCCCTCAAACCGGGACGGGCAACTACGAGCAGTACTTC
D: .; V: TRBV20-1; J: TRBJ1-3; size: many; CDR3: CSARGQPNSGNTIYF; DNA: TGCAGTGCTAGAGGACAGCCTAATTCTGGAAACACCATATATTTT
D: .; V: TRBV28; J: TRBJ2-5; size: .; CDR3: CASRPMGETQYF; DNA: TGTGCCAGCAGACCCATGGGGGAGACCCAGTACTTC
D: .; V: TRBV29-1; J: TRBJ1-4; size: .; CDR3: CSVDDGTGDEKLFF; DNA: TGCAGCGTTGATGACGGGACGGGGGATGAAAAACTGTTTTTT
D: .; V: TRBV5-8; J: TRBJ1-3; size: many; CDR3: CASSRDRGNTIYF; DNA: TGTGCCAGCAGCCGGGACCGTGGAAACACCATATATTTT
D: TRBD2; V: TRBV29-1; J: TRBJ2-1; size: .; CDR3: CSLTVAGGLYNEQFF; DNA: TGTAGCCTGACGGTAGCGGGAGGCCTCTACAATGAGCAGTTCTTC
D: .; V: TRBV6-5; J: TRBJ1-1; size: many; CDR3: CASSYGGGTEAFF; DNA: TGTGCCAGCAGTTACGGCGGGGGGACTGAAGCTTTCTTT
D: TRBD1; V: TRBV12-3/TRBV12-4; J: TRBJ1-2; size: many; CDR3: CASLTGIGYTF; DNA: TGTGCCAGCCTGACAGGGATCGGCTACACCTTC
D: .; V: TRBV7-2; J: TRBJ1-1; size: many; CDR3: CASSWHRVRGTEAFF; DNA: TGTGCCAGCAGCTGGCACAGGGTTAGAGGCACTGAAGCTTTCTTT
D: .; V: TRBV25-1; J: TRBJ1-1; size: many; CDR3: CASSERLGGVTEAFF; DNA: TGTGCCAGCAGTGAACGCCTAGGGGGGGTCACTGAAGCTTTCTTT
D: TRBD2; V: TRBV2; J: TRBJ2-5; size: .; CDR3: CASSSGTSGGGRETQYF; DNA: TGTGCCAGCAGTTCCGGGACTAGCGGGGGCGGGCGAGAGACCCAGTACTTC
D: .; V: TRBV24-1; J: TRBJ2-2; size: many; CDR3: CATSLGERYTGELFF; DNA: TGTGCCACCAGTCTAGGGGAACGCTATACCGGGGAGCTGTTTTTT
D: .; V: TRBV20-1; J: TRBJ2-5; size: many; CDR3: CSAGKGAGRQTQYF; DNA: TGCAGTGCTGGGAAGGGGGCGGGGCGGCAGACCCAGTACTTC
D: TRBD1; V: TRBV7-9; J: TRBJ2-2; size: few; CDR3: CASSHLGGQVNTGELFF; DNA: TGTGCCAGCAGCCACTTGGGGGGACAGGTTAACACCGGGGAGCTGTTTTTT
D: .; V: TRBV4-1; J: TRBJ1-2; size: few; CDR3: CASSPPSNYGYTF; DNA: TGCGCCAGCAGCCCACCCTCTAACTATGGCTACACCTTC
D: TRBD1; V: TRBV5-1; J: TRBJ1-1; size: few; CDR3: CASSQYPDRESEAFF; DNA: TGCGCCAGCAGCCAATACCCGGACAGGGAATCTGAAGCTTTCTTT
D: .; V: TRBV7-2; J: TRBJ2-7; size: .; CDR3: CASSLWGDLSYEQYF; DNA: TGTGCCAGCAGCTTATGGGGGGACCTCTCCTACGAGCAGTACTTC
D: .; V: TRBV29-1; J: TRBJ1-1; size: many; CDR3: CSVDNTEAFF; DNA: TGCAGCGTTGATAACACTGAAGCTTTCTTT
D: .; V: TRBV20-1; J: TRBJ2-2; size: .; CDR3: CSARAGVVDTGELFF; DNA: TGCAGTGCTAGAGCGGGGGTTGTGGACACCGGGGAGCTGTTTTTT
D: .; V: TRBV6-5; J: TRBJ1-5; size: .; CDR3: CASSLWVSEPQHF; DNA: TGTGCCAGCAGTTTATGGGTATCAGAGCCCCAGCATTTT
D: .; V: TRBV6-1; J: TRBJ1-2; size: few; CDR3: CASRAKNSNYGYTF; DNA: TGTGCCAGCAGGGCAAAGAATTCTAACTATGGCTACACCTTC
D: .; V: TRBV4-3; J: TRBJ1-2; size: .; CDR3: CASSPTQVEVNYGYTF; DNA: TGCGCCAGCAGCCCCACCCAGGTAGAGGTTAACTATGGCTACACCTTC
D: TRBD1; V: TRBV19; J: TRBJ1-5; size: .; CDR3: CASSVTGYSQPQHF; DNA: TGTGCCAGTAGTGTGACAGGGTACAGTCAGCCCCAGCATTTT
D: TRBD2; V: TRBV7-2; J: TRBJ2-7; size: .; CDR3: CASSQVRGGLSEQYF; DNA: TGCGCCAGCAGCCAAGTCCGGGGGGGACTTAGCGAGCAGTACTTC
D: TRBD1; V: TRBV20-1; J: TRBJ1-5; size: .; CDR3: CSVTGQSNQPQHF; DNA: TGCAGTGTTACGGGACAGAGCAATCAGCCCCAGCATTTT
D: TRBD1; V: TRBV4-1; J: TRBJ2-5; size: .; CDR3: CASSQESGGQETQYF; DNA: TGCGCCAGCAGCCAAGAGTCAGGGGGCCAAGAGACCCAGTACTTC
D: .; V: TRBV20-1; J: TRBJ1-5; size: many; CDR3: CSASAGGLNQPQHF; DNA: TGCAGTGCTAGTGCCGGGGGGCTCAATCAGCCCCAGCATTTT
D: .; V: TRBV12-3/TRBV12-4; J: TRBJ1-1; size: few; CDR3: CASSRLNGAEAFF; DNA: TGTGCCAGCAGTCGATTAAACGGGGCTGAAGCTTTCTTT
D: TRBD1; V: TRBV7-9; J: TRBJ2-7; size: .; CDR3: CASSRPQGITDTQYF; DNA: TGTGCCAGCAGCCGACCACAGGGGATCACAGATACGCAGTACTTC
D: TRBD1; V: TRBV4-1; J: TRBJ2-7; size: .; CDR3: CATSELGDSYEQYF; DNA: TGCGCCACCTCGGAGTTAGGGGACAGTTACGAGCAGTACTTC
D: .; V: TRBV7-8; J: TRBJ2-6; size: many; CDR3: CASRKAAQSGANVLTF; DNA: TGTGCCAGCAGAAAGGCTGCGCAATCTGGGGCCAACGTCCTGACTTTC
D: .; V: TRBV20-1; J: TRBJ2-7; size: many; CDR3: CSARVGYEQYF; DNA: TGCAGTGCCAGAGTGGGGTACGAGCAGTACTTC
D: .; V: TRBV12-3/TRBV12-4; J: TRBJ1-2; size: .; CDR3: CASSFAGLVCGYTF; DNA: TGTGCCAGCAGTTTTGCAGGTCTCGTCTGTGGCTACACCTTC
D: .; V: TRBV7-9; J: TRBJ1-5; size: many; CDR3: CASSLGTAQPQHF; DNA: TGTGCCAGCAGCTTAGGTACAGCTCAGCCCCAGCATTTT
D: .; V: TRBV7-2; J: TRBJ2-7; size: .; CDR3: CASSLGAFPGEQYF; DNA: TGTGCCAGCAGCTTAGGGGCGTTCCCAGGCGAGCAGTACTTC
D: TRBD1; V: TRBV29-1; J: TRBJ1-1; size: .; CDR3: CSSPGQGRSEAFF; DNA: TGCAGCAGCCCGGGACAGGGGAGATCTGAAGCTTTCTTT
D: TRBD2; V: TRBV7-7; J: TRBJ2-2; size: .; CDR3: CASSLGAGGRTGELFF; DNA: TGTGCTAGCAGCTTAGGAGCGGGAGGAAGGACCGGGGAGCTGTTTTTT
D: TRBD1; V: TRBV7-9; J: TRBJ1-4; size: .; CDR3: CASSRTGDTNEKLFF; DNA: TGTGCCAGCAGCCGGACAGGGGACACTAATGAAAAACTGTTTTTT
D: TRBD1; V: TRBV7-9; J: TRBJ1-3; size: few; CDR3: CASSGRDSEVGGNTIYF; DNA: TGTGCCAGCAGCGGAAGGGACAGCGAAGTAGGTGGAAACACCATATATTTT
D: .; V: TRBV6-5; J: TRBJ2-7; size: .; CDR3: CASSYSVGNGYEQYF; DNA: TGTGCCAGCAGTTACTCGGTCGGAAACGGCTACGAGCAGTACTTC